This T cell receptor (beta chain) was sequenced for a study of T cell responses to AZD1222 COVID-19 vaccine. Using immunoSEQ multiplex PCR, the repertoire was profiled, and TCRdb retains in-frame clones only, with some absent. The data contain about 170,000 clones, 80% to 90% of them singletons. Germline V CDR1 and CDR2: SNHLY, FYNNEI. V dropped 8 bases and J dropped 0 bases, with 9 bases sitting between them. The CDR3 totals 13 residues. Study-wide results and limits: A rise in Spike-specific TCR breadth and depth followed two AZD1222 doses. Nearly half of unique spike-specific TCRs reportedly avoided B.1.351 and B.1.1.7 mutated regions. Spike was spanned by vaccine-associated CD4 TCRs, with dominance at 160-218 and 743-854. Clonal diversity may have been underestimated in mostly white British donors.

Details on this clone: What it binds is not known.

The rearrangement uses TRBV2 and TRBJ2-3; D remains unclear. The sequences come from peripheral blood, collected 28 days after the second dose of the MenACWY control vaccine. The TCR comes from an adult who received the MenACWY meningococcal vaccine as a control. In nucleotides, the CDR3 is TGTGCCAGCCGAATCTCTAGCACAGATACGCAGTATTTT. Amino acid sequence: CASRISSTDTQYF.